This T cell receptor (beta chain) was identified in a study of breast tumors, draining lymph nodes, adjacent tissues. The lymph nodes were axillary draining lymph nodes from breast cancer patients. TCRdb itself ran the multiplex PCR reads through MiXCR, one entry per CDR3 protein. The profile shows fewer than 250,000 distinct CDR3 sequences, roughly 32% of them singletons. The CDR3 runs 18 residues. Germline V CDR1 and CDR2: MDHEN, SYDVKM. Trimming stripped 5 bases from V and 0 bases from J, with 17 bases between. The chain couples TRBV28 to TRBJ2-6; D unclear. This sequence was found in a female donor with breast cancer. Some clones in this sample may be carry-over from other donors' samples. Source material: axillary lymph node tissue. In DNA, the CDR3 is TGTGCCAGCAGTCTCGTCGTGGGTGGCAGCTCTGGGGCCAACGTCCTGACTTTC. Protein sequence: CASSLVVGGSSGANVLTF.